This T cell receptor beta chain emerged from a study of control samples from healthy donors and cancer patients. Germline V CDR1 and CDR2: MNHEY, SVGAGI. Unmatched junction bases numbered 12, after V lost 8 bases and J lost 5 bases. CDR3 length equals 14 residues. The assay was immunoSEQ multiplex PCR, and TCRdb's table has in-frame clones only and misses some. The sample yields 140,000 to 150,000 clones, approximately 93% seen once. The J gene is TRBJ2-7, the V gene TRBV6-5; 7 bases fit TRBD1. Sequencing used blood. The source is a man in his late teens or twenties in good health. The DNA of the CDR3 is TGTGCCAGCGGGGTAGACAGGGCAAGCCACGAGCAGTACTTC. It is translated as CASGVDRASHEQYF.